These 10 T cell receptor beta chains came from one sample sequenced in a study of cytomegalovirus exposure and HLA in healthy donors. Both 60 Vbeta primers and 13 Jbeta primers went into the PCR. Assay used: immunoSEQ multiplex PCR; TCRdb lists only in-frame clones, some missing. This repertoire shows more than 110,000 clones, roughly 76% found once; its top ten account for approximately 4%. The sequencing sample was made of PBMCs. All receptors come from a man younger than 30 in good health and CMV-seronegative.

The J gene is TRBJ2-3, the V gene TRBV28, with 8 bases matching TRBD1. Germline lookup yields CDR1 MDHEN and CDR2 SYDVKM. V was clipped by 5 bases and J by 1 base; unmatched bases: 8. The CDR3 runs to 16 residues. CDR3 sequence: CASSIRQGKGTDTQYF. DNA of the CDR3: TGTGCCAGCAGTATCCGACAGGGGAAGGGCACAGATACGCAGTATTTT.

The chain links TRBV9 to TRBJ1-1; 9 bases are shared with TRBD1. The CDR3 contains 16 residues. Germline loops: CDR1 SGDLS, CDR2 YYNGEE. J gave up 2 bases and V 2 bases, and 7 bases lay outside the gene matches. CDR3 sequence (DNA): TGTGCCAGCAGCGTTTCGAGGGACAGGGTTAACACTGAAGCTTTCTTT. Translating gives CASSVSRDRVNTEAFF.

This clone was detected only a few times. Written as DNA, the CDR3 is TGTGCCAGCAGTTTAAGGCGCCTAGCGGGAGGGCCGGGCTACGAGCAGTACTTC. Its protein product is CASSLRRLAGGPGYEQYF. The chain couples TRBV27 to TRBJ2-7, with TRBD2 matching 12 bases. CDR1 and CDR2 from the germline V gene are MNHEY and SMNVEV (reference sequence). V was pared by 2 bases and J by 3 bases, with 11 bases of the junction left unmatched. This CDR3 has 18 amino acids.

The rearrangement joins TRBV4-1 to TRBJ1-1; 9 bases match TRBD1. The CDR3 is 17 amino acids. V dropped 2 bases and J dropped 5; count of bases not matched to a gene: 12. Germline CDR1 MGHRA, CDR2 YSYEKL. In DNA form, the CDR3 reads TGCGCCAGCAGCCAACCCGGGACAGGGCGAGCGGGGACTGAAGCTTTCTTT. The encoded protein is CASSQPGTGRAGTEAFF.

This chain uses TRBV19 with TRBJ1-1, with no clear D. Trimming shortened V by 5 bases and J by 1 base, and 14 bases separated the two germline ends. Germline CDR1 LNHDA, CDR2 SQIVND (reference sequence). The CDR3 consists of 15 residues. CDR3 sequence reads: CASSLQTTRNTEAFF. The CDR3 DNA reads TGTGCCAGTAGTTTACAGACAACTCGGAACACTGAAGCTTTCTTT. Based on the CDR3 plus reference TRBV19 and TRBJ1-1, the full variable domain is DGGITQSPKYLFRKEGQNVTLSCEQNLNHDAMYWYRQDPGQGLRLIYYSQIVNDFQKGDIAEGYSVSREKKESFPLTVTSAQKNPTAFYLCASSLQTTRNTEAFFGQGTRLTVV.

V and J are TRBV29-1 and TRBJ2-7; 7 bases align to TRBD1. The CDR3 is 12 residues long. Trimming cost V 6 bases and J 2 bases; bases outside gene matches: 4. Per germline, CDR1 SQVTM and CDR2 ANQGSEA. In nucleotides, the CDR3 is TGCAGCGTGTGGACAGGCACCTACGAGCAGTACTTC. Amino acid sequence: CSVWTGTYEQYF.

This clone was recorded only once. The rearrangement joins TRBV2 to TRBJ2-5; maybe TRBD1 (5 bases). Germline CDR1 and CDR2: SNHLY and FYNNEI. CDR3 length: 13 residues. V dropped 6 bases and J dropped 2 bases, with 10 bases sitting between them. CDR3 region: CASRKTEQETQYF. As DNA, the CDR3 is TGTGCCAGCAGGAAGACAGAACAAGAGACCCAGTACTTC.

As DNA, the CDR3 is TGCGCCAGCAGCTTGGGGCTAGCGGGGAGCACCGGGGAGCTGTTTTTT. Translation gives CASSLGLAGSTGELFF. This chain joins TRBV5-1 and TRBJ2-2, with 9 bases identical to TRBD2. Germline V gives CDR1 SGHRS, CDR2 YFSETQ. V lost 0 bases to trimming and J lost 4 bases; unmatched junction nucleotides: 4. The CDR3 extends over 16 amino acids. Filled out from reference TRBV5-1 and TRBJ2-2, the complete variable domain reads KAGVTQTPRYLIKTRGQQVTLSCSPISGHRSVSWYQQTPGQGLQFLFEYFSETQRNKGNFPGRFSGRQFSNSRSEMNVSTLELGDSALYLCASSLGLAGSTGELFFGEGSRLTVL.

The chain couples TRBV11-1 to TRBJ1-1, with no clear D. There are 14 residues in the CDR3. V lost 2 bases, J lost 4 bases, and 11 bases lay in between. Germline V gives CDR1 SGHAT, CDR2 FQDESV (reference sequence). The CDR3 coding sequence is TGTGCCAGCAGCTTACAGGCTCTGGCCACTGAAGCTTTCTTT. It yields the protein CASSLQALATEAFF.

Only a few counts were recorded for this clone. The V and J genes are TRBV5-1 and TRBJ2-1, with 10 bases aligning to TRBD1. The CDR3 length is 14 residues. Germline V CDR1 and CDR2: SGHRS, YFSETQ. V lost 7 bases and J lost 7; bases outside the gene matches: 8. CDR3 protein: CASRGTGVENEQFF. The CDR3, as DNA: TGCGCCAGCCGCGGGACAGGGGTGGAAAATGAGCAGTTCTTC. Full variable domain (missing parts from reference TRBV5-1 and TRBJ2-1): KAGVTQTPRYLIKTRGQQVTLSCSPISGHRSVSWYQQTPGQGLQFLFEYFSETQRNKGNFPGRFSGRQFSNSRSEMNVSTLELGDSALYLCASRGTGVENEQFFGPGTRLTVL.